This TCR beta chain stems from a study of T-cell reconstitution after alpha-beta-depleted transplantation in children. Germline loops: CDR1 KGHSH, CDR2 LQKENI. Trimming pared 5 bases from V and 7 bases from J, leaving 17 bases between. The CDR3 extends over 15 amino acids. TCRbeta library construction was performed incorporating unique molecular identifiers. TCRdb reprocessed the PCR reads via MiXCR and lists one record per CDR3 protein. Among roughly 89,000 distinct CDR3 sequences listed, more than 9% were seen once. This clonotype has just a few counts. This TCR was sampled from a human donor who donated a stem cell graft to a child with inherited bone marrow failure. Sequences were derived from PBMCs from the stem cell graft donor, sampled from the stem cell graft. The genes are TRBV18 and TRBJ1-4; unclear D gene. The CDR3 DNA follows: TGTGCCAGCTCATCTTTAGGGCCCGGAAGTGAAAAACTGTTTTTT. Amino acids: CASSSLGPGSEKLFF.